Following are 12 T cell receptor beta chains from one sample sequenced in a study of Graves' ophthalmopathy and Graves' hyperthyroidism (dated by TCRdb to 2016 to 2019). Sequencing used an Illumina HiSeq 2000. For repertoire sequencing, TCR beta CDR3 regions were amplified from RNA transcripts. A first-round RT-PCR used HTBI primers with the Qiagen OneStep RT-PCR kit, followed by a second-round multiplex PCR, size selection and purification. TCRdb reran the public reads through fastp at Q25 and MiXCR, keeping productive beta chains. Rows matching on CDR3 protein sequence are summarized as one entry with the most common DNA and genes. This sample comprises a few hundred thousand distinct CDR3 sequences, around a sixth of them detected only once. The ten top clones hold 12% of the sample. The sequencing input was peripheral blood. The receptors here all came from an adult man with Graves' ophthalmopathy.

In its sample, this clonotype was seen many times. The genes are TRBV11-1 and TRBJ2-7; 12 bases map to TRBD2. Germline CDR1 and CDR2: SGHAT and FQDESV (reference sequence). V lost 5 bases to trimming and J lost 0 bases; unmatched junction nucleotides: 11. The CDR3 runs 18 residues. The CDR3 loop is CASSLYSSTSGSSYEQYF. In DNA, the CDR3 is TGTGCCAGCAGCCTCTACTCGTCGACTAGCGGGAGCTCCTACGAGCAGTACTTC.

There are many counts of this clonotype. The chain has TRBV6-1 and TRBJ2-1; D remains unclear. Deletions cut 0 bases from V and 10 bases from J, with 10 bases between. The CDR3 is made up of 13 amino acids. Germline CDR1 is MNHNS and CDR2 is SASEGT. The CDR3 sequence: CASSEAWVWEQFF. The CDR3 region has the DNA TGTGCCAGCAGTGAAGCATGGGTGTGGGAGCAGTTCTTC.

The count of this clonotype is one. This sequence joins TRBV12-3 or TRBV12-4 and TRBJ1-2; the D gene is possibly TRBD1 (6 bases). The CDR3 loop spans 15 amino acids. V was pared by 5 bases and J by 2 bases, with 15 bases between. This CDR3 is CASSPTGRPNYGYTF. The CDR3 nucleotides read TGTGCCAGCAGTCCCACAGGGAGACCGAACTATGGCTACACCTTC.

There are many counts of this clonotype. The V call is TRBV29-1, the J call TRBJ2-7; 9 bases fit TRBD1. Trimming removed 1 base from V and 3 bases from J; junction bases left unmatched: 4. CDR1 SQVTM and CDR2 ANQGSEA come from the germline V gene. This CDR3 has 14 residues. The CDR3 DNA reads as TGCAGCGTTGAAGTTTCGGACAGGGGCTACGAGCAGTACTTC. This sequence encodes CSVEVSDRGYEQYF.

The sample holds many counts of this clonotype. V is TRBV7-2 and J is TRBJ2-7; 9 nucleotides match TRBD2. Germline V CDR1 and CDR2: SGHTA, FQGNSA. This CDR3 comprises 15 residues. The trim removed 2 bases at V and 3 bases at J, leaving 5 bases unmatched. The CDR3 DNA reads TGTGCCAGCAGCTTAAGGGCGGGGGGGCACTACGAGCAGTACTTC. Translated: CASSLRAGGHYEQYF.

This clonotype was seen many times. J is TRBJ2-7 and V is TRBV10-3, with 10 bases matching TRBD1. From germline, CDR1 is ENHRY and CDR2 SYGVKD. This CDR3 has 14 residues. V shed 4 bases and J 6 bases; nucleotides not matched to a gene: 6. The CDR3 is CAISAGTGVPEQYF. The CDR3, as DNA: TGTGCCATCAGTGCCGGGACAGGGGTCCCCGAGCAGTACTTC.

Points on this clonotype: A clone one base away is much larger, so this may be a read error. No conserved phenylalanine or tryptophan is present at the end of the CDR3, so a read error is the likely explanation. Here the CDR3 reads CASSRSTGINYGYTL. As DNA, the CDR3 is TGCGCCAGCAGCCGGTCAACAGGGATTAACTATGGCTACACCCTC. This chain connects TRBV4-1 to TRBJ1-2, with D maybe TRBD1 (6 bases). The CDR3 sequence is 15 residues long. Germline V gene data show CDR1 as MGHRA and CDR2 as YSYEKL. The V end was cut by 4 bases, the J end by 1 base, with 13 bases between.

The V call is TRBV18, the J call TRBJ1-5; D gene ambiguous. There are 15 residues in the CDR3. Germline V gives CDR1 KGHSH, CDR2 LQKENI. V was clipped by 2 bases and J by 0 bases, with 8 bases between them. Here the CDR3 reads CASSPSGYSNQPQHF. CDR3 coding DNA: TGTGCCAGCTCACCATCCGGTTATAGCAATCAGCCCCAGCATTTT.

This clonotype was observed many times. The V and J genes are TRBV6-1 and TRBJ2-6, with D perhaps TRBD2 (5 bases). Trimming stripped 3 bases from V and 4 bases from J, with 7 bases between. The germline V gene has CDR1 MNHNS and CDR2 SASEGT. The CDR3 loop spans 14 amino acids. The CDR3 nucleotides read TGTGCCAGCAGTGAGGGAGCCGGGGCCAACGTCCTGACTTTC. It encodes CASSEGAGANVLTF.

This clonotype occurred many times. The chain joins TRBV6-2 or TRBV6-3 to TRBJ2-1, with 11 nucleotides matching TRBD2. This CDR3 spans 18 amino acids. Germline trimming cut 3 bases from V and 8 bases from J; bases unmatched to any gene: 15. Germline assignment: CDR1 MNHEY and CDR2 SVGEGT. CDR3 in amino acids: CASSYTPLLAGASHEQFF. In nucleotides, the CDR3 is TGTGCCAGCAGTTATACTCCTCTACTAGCGGGAGCAAGCCATGAGCAGTTCTTC.

This clonotype was counted ten times or more. The chain uses TRBV5-6 and TRBJ1-2; 8 nucleotides agree with TRBD1. CDR1 and CDR2 (germline): SGHDT, YYEEEE. The CDR3 has 14 residues. The V segment lost 2 bases and the J segment 4 bases; nucleotides outside the gene matches: 4. CDR3 coding DNA: TGTGCCAGCAGCTTACAGGGGGTGAGCTATGGCTACACCTTC. It specifies CASSLQGVSYGYTF. Together with reference TRBV5-6 and TRBJ1-2, the CDR3 gives the full variable domain: DAGVTQSPTHLIKTRGQQVTLRCSPKSGHDTVSWYQQALGQGPQFIFQYYEEEERQRGNFPDRFSGHQFPNYSSELNVNALLLGDSALYLCASSLQGVSYGYTFGSGTRLTVV.

This clonotype was observed a few times. V is TRBV30 and J is TRBJ1-1; 8 bases are a match to TRBD1. The CDR3 totals 14 residues. V shed 3 bases, J shed 6 bases, and the junction held 9 bases outside the gene matches. Per the germline V gene, CDR1 is GTSNPN and CDR2 is SVGIG (reference sequence). CDR3 nucleotide sequence: TGTGCCTGGAGCCACAGGACAGGGTTGGCTGAAGCTTTCTTT. It is translated as CAWSHRTGLAEAFF.